The entry below describes one TCR beta chain. The data originate from a study of CD8 T cells in Susac syndrome. An input of about 0.45 to 1 ug of RNA was subjected to reverse transcription using random hexamers. TCRdb recomputed calls from the immunoSEQ multiplex PCR reads with MiXCR, one row per CDR3 protein. The table has about 130,000 distinct CDR3 sequences, roughly 96% seen once. Trimming pared 4 bases from V and 11 bases from J, leaving 18 bases between. This CDR3 region has 13 residues. Looked up from germline, CDR1 is SQVTM and CDR2 is ANQGSEA. The sequencing input was CD4+ T cells from PBMCs. The TCR was taken from a human donor in good health. The rearrangement uses TRBV29-1 and TRBJ1-5; weak D call: TRBD1 (6 bases). The CDR3 loop is CSVGGGRLATQHF. The CDR3 DNA reads TGCAGCGTTGGGGGGGGCCGGTTAGCTACCCAGCATTTT.